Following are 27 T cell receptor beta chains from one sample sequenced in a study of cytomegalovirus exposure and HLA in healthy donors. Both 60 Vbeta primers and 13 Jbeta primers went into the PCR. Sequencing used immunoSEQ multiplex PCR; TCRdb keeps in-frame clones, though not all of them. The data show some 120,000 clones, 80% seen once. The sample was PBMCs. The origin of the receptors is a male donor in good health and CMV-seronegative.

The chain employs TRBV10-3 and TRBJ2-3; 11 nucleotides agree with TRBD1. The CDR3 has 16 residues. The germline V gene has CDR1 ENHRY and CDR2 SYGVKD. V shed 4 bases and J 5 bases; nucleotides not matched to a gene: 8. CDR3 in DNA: TGTGCCATCAGTGGAAGGACAGGGGGCAGGGAAGATACGCAGTATTTT. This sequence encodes CAISGRTGGREDTQYF.

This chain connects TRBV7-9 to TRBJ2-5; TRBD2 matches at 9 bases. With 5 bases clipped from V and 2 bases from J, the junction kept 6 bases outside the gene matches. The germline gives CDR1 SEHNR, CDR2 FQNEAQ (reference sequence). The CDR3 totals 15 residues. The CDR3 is CASSHRLADQETQYF. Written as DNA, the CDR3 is TGTGCCAGCAGCCACCGACTAGCGGATCAAGAGACCCAGTACTTC.

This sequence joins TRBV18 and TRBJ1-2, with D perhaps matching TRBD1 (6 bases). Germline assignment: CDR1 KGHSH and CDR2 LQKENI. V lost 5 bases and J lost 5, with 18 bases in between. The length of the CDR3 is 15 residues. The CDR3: CASSIRQATSYGYTF. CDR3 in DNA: TGTGCCAGCTCAATCCGACAGGCCACCTCTTATGGCTACACCTTC.

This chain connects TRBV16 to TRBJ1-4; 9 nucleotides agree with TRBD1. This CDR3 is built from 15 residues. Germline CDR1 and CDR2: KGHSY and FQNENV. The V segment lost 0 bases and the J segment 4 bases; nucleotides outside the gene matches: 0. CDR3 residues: CASSQSGQGNEKLFF. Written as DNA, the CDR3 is TGTGCCAGCAGCCAATCGGGACAGGGTAATGAAAAACTGTTTTTT. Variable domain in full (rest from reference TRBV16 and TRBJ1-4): GEEVAQTPKHLVRGEGQKAKLYCAPIKGHSYVFWYQQVLKNEFKFLISFQNENVFDETGMPKERFSAKCLPNSPCSLEIQATKLEDSAVYFCASSQSGQGNEKLFFGSGTQLSVL.

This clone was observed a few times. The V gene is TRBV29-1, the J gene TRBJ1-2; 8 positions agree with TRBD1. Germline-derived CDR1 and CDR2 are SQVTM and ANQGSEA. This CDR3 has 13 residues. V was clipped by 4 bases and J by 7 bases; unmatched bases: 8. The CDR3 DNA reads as TGCAGCGTTGTGGTGGGGACAGGCGGTGGCTACACCTTC. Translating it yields CSVVVGTGGGYTF.

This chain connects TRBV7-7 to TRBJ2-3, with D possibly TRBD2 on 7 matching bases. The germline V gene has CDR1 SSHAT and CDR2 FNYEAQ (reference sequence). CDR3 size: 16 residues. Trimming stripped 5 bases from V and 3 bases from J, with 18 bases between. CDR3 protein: CASSQYTGGRTDTQYF. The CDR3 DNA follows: TGTGCCAGCAGCCAGTATACGGGGGGCAGGACAGATACGCAGTATTTT. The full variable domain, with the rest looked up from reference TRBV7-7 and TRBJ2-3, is GAGVSQSPRYKVTKRGQDVTLRCDPISSHATLYWYQQALGQGPEFLTYFNYEAQPDKSGLPSDRFSAERPEGSISTLTIQRTEQRDSAMYRCASSQYTGGRTDTQYFGPGTRLTVL.

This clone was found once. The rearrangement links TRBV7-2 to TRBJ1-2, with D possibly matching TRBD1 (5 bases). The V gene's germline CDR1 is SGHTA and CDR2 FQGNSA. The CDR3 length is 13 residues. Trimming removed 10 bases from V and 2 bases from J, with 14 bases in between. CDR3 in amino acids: CAIRPPGNYGYTF. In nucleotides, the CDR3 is TGTGCCATCCGACCGCCAGGGAACTATGGCTACACCTTC.

The CDR3 reads CASSSPGTSYEQYF. The CDR3 DNA follows: TGTGCCAGCAGTTCCCCGGGGACTTCCTACGAGCAGTACTTC. This chain connects TRBV28 to TRBJ2-7, with D possibly TRBD2 on 6 matching bases. Trimming stripped 4 bases from V and 1 base from J, with 11 bases between. The germline gives CDR1 MDHEN, CDR2 SYDVKM. This CDR3 region has 14 residues.

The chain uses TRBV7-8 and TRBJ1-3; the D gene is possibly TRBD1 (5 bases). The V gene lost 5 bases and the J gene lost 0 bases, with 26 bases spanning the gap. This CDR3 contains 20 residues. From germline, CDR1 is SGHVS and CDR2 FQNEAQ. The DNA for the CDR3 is TGTGCCAGCAGCCGAGCCCTGATGTCCCAAGGGGCCCCCTCTGGAAACACCATATATTTT. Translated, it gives CASSRALMSQGAPSGNTIYF.

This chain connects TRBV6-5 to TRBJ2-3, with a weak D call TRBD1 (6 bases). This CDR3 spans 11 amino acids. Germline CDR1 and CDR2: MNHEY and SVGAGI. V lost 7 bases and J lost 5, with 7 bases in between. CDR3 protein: CASIRGDTQYF. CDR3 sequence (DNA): TGTGCCAGCATCAGGGGAGATACGCAGTATTTT.

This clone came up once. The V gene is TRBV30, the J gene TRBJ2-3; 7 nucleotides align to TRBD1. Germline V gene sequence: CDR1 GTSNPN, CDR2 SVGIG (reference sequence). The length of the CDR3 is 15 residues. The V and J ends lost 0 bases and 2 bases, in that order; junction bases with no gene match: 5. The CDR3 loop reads CAWSVPDRATDTQYF. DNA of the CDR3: TGTGCCTGGAGTGTACCTGACAGGGCCACAGATACGCAGTATTTT.

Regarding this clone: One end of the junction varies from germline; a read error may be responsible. CDR3 nucleotides: TGCAGCGTTCTGGGACTAGCGGGAGATTCCAAAAACAGTCAGTACTTC. The encoded protein is CSVLGLAGDSKNSQYF. The rearrangement joins TRBV29-1 to TRBJ2-4; 14 bases map to TRBD2. The CDR3 covers 16 residues. CDR1 is SQVTM, CDR2 ANQGSEA, per germline.

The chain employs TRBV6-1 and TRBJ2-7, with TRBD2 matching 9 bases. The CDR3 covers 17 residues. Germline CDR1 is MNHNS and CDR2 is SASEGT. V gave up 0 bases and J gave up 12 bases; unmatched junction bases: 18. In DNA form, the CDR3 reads TGTGCCAGCAGTGAAGCGGTAGAATCTAGCGGGAACGGGTTCGTGTACTTC. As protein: CASSEAVESSGNGFVYF.

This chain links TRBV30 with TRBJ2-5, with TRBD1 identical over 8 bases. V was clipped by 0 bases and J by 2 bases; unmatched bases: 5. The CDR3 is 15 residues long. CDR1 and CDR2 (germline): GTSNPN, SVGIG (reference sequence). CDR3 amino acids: CAWSVAGGLQETQYF. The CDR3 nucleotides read TGTGCCTGGAGTGTGGCAGGGGGCCTTCAAGAGACCCAGTACTTC.

The CDR3 DNA follows: TGTGCCACCAGCAGAGATGCCCGGGTAGGTGAGCAGTTCTTC. Translated, it gives CATSRDARVGEQFF. The V call is TRBV15, the J call TRBJ2-1; D call uncertain. Between the trimmed V and J ends, which lost 0 bases and 9 bases, there was a span of 12 bases. From germline, CDR1 is LNHNV and CDR2 YYDKDF (reference sequence). The length of the CDR3 is 14 residues.

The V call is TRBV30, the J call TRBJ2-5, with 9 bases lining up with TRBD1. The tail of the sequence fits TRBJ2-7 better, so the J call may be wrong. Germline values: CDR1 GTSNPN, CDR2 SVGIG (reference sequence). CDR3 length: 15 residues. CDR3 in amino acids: CAWSVGGTGSYEQYF. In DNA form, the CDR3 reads TGTGCCTGGAGTGTAGGGGGGACAGGGTCCTACGAGCAGTACTTC.

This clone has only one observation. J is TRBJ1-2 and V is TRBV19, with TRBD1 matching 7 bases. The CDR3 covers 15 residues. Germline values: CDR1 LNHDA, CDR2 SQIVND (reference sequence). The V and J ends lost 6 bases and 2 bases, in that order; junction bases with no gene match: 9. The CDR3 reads CASRGRGQWNYGYTF. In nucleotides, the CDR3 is TGTGCCAGTAGAGGAAGGGGGCAATGGAACTATGGCTACACCTTC.

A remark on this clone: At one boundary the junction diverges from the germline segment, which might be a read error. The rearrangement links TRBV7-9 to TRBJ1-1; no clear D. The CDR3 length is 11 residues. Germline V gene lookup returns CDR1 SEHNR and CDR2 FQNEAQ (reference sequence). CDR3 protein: CSSSRDTEAFF. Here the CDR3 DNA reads TGTTCCAGCTCCCGAGACACTGAAGCTTTCTTT.

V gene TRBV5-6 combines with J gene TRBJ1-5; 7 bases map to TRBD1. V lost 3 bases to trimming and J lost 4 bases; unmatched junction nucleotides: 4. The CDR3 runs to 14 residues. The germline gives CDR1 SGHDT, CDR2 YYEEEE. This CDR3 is CASSSDRANQPQHF. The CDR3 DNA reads TGTGCCAGCAGCTCCGACAGGGCTAATCAGCCCCAGCATTTT.

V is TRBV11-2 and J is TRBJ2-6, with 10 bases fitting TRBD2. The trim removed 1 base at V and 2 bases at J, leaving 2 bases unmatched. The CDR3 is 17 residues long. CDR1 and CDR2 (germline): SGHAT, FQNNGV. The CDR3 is CASSLVAGGAGANVLTF. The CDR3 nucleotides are TGTGCCAGCAGCTTAGTAGCGGGAGGCGCTGGGGCCAACGTCCTGACTTTC.

The CDR3: CASSPGQGTKNIQYF. The DNA of the CDR3 is TGTGCCAGCAGCCCCGGACAGGGGACCAAAAACATTCAGTACTTC. The chain joins TRBV7-9 to TRBJ2-4; 9 bases are a match to TRBD1. The germline gives CDR1 SEHNR, CDR2 FQNEAQ (reference sequence). The CDR3 has 15 amino acids. After removal of 5 bases from V and 2 bases from J, the junction contained 4 bases not matched to a gene.

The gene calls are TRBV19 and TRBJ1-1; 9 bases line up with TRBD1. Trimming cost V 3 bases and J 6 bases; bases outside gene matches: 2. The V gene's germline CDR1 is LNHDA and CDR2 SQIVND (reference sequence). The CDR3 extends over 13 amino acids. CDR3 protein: CASSMGTGSEAFF. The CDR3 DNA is TGTGCCAGTAGTATGGGGACAGGGTCTGAAGCTTTCTTT.

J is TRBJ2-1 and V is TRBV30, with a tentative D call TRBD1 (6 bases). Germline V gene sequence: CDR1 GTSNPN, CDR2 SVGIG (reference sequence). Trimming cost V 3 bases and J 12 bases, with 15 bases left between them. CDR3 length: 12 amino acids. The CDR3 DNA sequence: TGTGCCTGGAGGGGACAACCAGTTGGGCAGTTCTTC. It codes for CAWRGQPVGQFF. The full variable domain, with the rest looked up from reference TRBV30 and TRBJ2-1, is SQTIHQWPATLVQPVGSPLSLECTVEGTSNPNLYWYRQAAGRGLQLLFYSVGIGQISSEVPQNLSASRPQDRQFILSSKKLLLSDSGFYLCAWRGQPVGQFFGPGTRLTVL.

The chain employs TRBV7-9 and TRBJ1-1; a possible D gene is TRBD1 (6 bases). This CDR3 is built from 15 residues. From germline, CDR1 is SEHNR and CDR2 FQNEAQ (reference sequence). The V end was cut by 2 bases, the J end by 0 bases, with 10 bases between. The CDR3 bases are TGTGCCAGCAGCTTAAGACAGGCCTTGAACACTGAAGCTTTCTTT. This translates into CASSLRQALNTEAFF.

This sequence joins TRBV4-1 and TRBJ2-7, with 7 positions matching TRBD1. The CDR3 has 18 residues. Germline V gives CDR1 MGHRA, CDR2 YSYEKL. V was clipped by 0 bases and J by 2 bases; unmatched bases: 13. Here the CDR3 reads CASSQEGSPAGQAYEQYF. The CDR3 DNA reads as TGCGCCAGCAGCCAAGAGGGATCGCCAGCAGGACAGGCCTACGAGCAGTACTTC.

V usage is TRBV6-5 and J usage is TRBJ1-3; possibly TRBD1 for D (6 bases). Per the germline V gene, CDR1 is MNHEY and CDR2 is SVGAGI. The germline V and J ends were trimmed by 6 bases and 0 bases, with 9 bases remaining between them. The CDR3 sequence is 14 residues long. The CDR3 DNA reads TGTGCCAGCAGGGGACACAGCTCTGGAAACACCATATATTTT. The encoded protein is CASRGHSSGNTIYF.

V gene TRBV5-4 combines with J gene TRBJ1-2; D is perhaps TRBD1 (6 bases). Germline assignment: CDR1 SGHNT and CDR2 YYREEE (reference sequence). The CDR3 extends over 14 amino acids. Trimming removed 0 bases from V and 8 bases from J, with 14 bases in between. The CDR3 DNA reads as TGTGCCAGCAGCTTGGGGGCACAGGGAGGGGGCTACACCTTC. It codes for CASSLGAQGGGYTF.